The rows below give T cell receptor beta chains drawn from one sample of a study of Tregs in tolerant kidney transplant recipients. Produced via immunoSEQ multiplex PCR; TCRdb's table is partial and in-frame only. Of 50,000 to 85,000 clones in the sample, 80% to 95% were seen once. Sequencing used CD8+ T cells from blood, obtained before the transplant. Every receptor here comes from a human donor who received a combined kidney and bone marrow transplant. Each CDR3 is given with its conserved first and last residue. The order of the fields is V gene, J gene, D gene, clone size, CDR3 protein, CDR3 DNA. A D gene is named only where the DNA matches it firmly. For some rows the clone size is stated as once, few or many, or as a class when expanded; others skip it.

>TRBV7-9|TRBJ2-3|TRBD2|few
CASRAGEADTQYF
TGTGCCAGCAGGGCGGGAGAAGCAGATACGCAGTATTTT
>TRBV7-2|TRBJ2-7|TRBD2|.
CASSFGTSGGRYEQYF
TGTGCCAGCAGCTTTGGGACTAGCGGGGGGAGGTACGAGCAGTACTTC
>TRBV13|TRBJ1-1|.|.
CASSSIQGLSTEAFF
TGTGCCAGCAGCAGCATACAGGGTTTAAGCACTGAAGCTTTCTTT
>TRBV9|TRBJ1-4|.|.
CASSSSNEKLFF
TGTGCCAGCAGCTCCTCCAATGAAAAACTGTTTTTT
>TRBV27|TRBJ2-1|.|.
CASSLTGQLIDEQFF
TGTGCCAGCAGTTTAACCGGACAGCTTATCGATGAGCAGTTCTTC
>TRBV9|TRBJ2-7|TRBD1|.
CASSMTGNTYEQYF
TGTGCCAGCAGCATGACAGGGAATACCTACGAGCAGTACTTC
>TRBV10-3|TRBJ2-6|TRBD1|.
CAISPGGQGRGANVLTF
TGTGCCATCAGTCCAGGAGGACAGGGGAGGGGGGCCAACGTCCTGACTTTC
>TRBV29-1|TRBJ2-7|TRBD2|medium-sized
CSVEGRTSGSSEQYF
TGCAGCGTTGAGGGGCGCACTAGCGGGAGTAGCGAGCAGTACTTC
>TRBV6-1|TRBJ2-1|TRBD2|.
CASRVSGSSYNEQFF
TGTGCCAGCAGGGTTAGCGGGAGCTCCTACAATGAGCAGTTCTTC
>TRBV4-1|TRBJ1-2|.|.
CASSQDTRAIYGYTF
TGCGCCAGCAGCCAAGATACCAGGGCCATCTATGGCTACACCTTC
>TRBV5-6|TRBJ2-7|TRBD2|.
CASSLVLAATYEQYF
TGTGCCAGCAGCTTGGTTCTAGCGGCCACCTACGAGCAGTACTTC
>TRBV9|TRBJ2-7|TRBD2|.
CASSPGTSGPYEQYF
TGTGCCAGCAGCCCGGGGACTAGCGGACCCTACGAGCAGTACTTC
>TRBV7-3|TRBJ2-5|TRBD2|.
CASSFGGGAETQYF
TGTGCCAGCAGCTTTGGCGGGGGGGCAGAGACCCAGTACTTC
>TRBV5-1|TRBJ1-1|.|.
CASSFGGDHTEAFF
TGCGCCAGCAGCTTTGGGGGCGATCACACTGAAGCTTTCTTT
>TRBV19|TRBJ1-5|.|.
CASSISQGHQPQHF
TGTGCCAGTAGTATCTCACAGGGCCATCAGCCCCAGCATTTT
>TRBV29-1|TRBJ2-3|TRBD1|.
CSVHPGQGRTDTQYF
TGCAGCGTACATCCGGGACAGGGACGCACAGATACGCAGTATTTT
>TRBV9|TRBJ2-3|.|.
CASSANPGELWTDTQYF
TGTGCCAGCAGCGCTAACCCAGGGGAACTATGGACAGATACGCAGTATTTT
>TRBV15|TRBJ1-3|TRBD1|.
CATSSGTGLDTIYF
TGTGCCACCAGCAGCGGGACAGGTTTGGACACCATATATTTT
>TRBV6-1|TRBJ2-5|TRBD2|.
CASSPASGEMETQYF
TGTGCCAGCAGTCCAGCTAGCGGGGAGATGGAGACCCAGTACTTC
>TRBV29-1|TRBJ2-7|.|.
CSVVASSYEQYF
TGCAGCGTTGTGGCTAGCTCCTACGAGCAGTACTTC
>TRBV5-4|TRBJ1-4|.|.
CASSFGVSNEKLFF
TGTGCCAGCAGCTTCGGGGTATCTAATGAAAAACTGTTTTTT
>TRBV2|TRBJ1-5|.|.
CASRRGGLSNQPQHF
TGTGCCAGCAGGCGGGGCGGTTTGAGCAATCAGCCCCAGCATTTT
>TRBV28|TRBJ1-1|.|.
CASTPPLQGEAFF
TGTGCCAGCACCCCACCTCTGCAGGGCGAAGCTTTCTTT
>TRBV15|TRBJ1-4|.|.
CATSRPFLEPVEKLFF
TGTGCCACCAGCAGACCCTTCTTGGAGCCGGTGGAAAAACTGTTTTTT
>TRBV27|TRBJ1-5|.|.
CASSLGGAAQPQHF
TGTGCCAGCAGCTTGGGTGGGGCAGCCCAGCCCCAGCATTTT
>TRBV27|TRBJ1-1|TRBD1|.
CASSRQGMNTEAFF
TGTGCCAGCAGTAGACAGGGGATGAACACTGAAGCTTTCTTT
>TRBV10-3|TRBJ1-3|.|.
CATESWGGIYF
TGTGCCACCGAATCATGGGGGGGCATATATTTT
>TRBV9|TRBJ2-3|TRBD2|.
CASSVAGSGGWTDTQYF
TGTGCCAGCAGCGTAGCCGGTAGCGGGGGATGGACAGATACGCAGTATTTT
>TRBV29-1|TRBJ2-7|.|.
CSVRGAGKVPYEQYF
TGCAGCGTCCGGGGGGCGGGGAAAGTGCCCTACGAGCAGTACTTC
>TRBV28|TRBJ2-3|TRBD2|.
CASTRTSGGRGDTQYF
TGTGCCAGCACTCGGACTAGCGGGGGCCGGGGGGATACGCAGTATTTT
>TRBV6-6|TRBJ2-6|.|few
CASSQLDSWANVLTF
TGTGCCAGCAGCCAGCTAGACAGTTGGGCCAACGTCCTGACTTTC
>TRBV10-1|TRBJ2-5|.|.
CASSEPSGGVGTQYF
TGCGCCAGCAGTGAGCCCTCGGGCGGGGTGGGGACCCAGTACTTC
>TRBV25-1|TRBJ1-3|.|.
CASSIDRSGNTIYF
TGTGCCAGCAGCATTGACAGGAGTGGAAACACCATATATTTT
>TRBV4-2|TRBJ2-7|.|.
CASSQGGQIDEQYF
TGTGCCAGCAGCCAAGGGGGGCAGATCGACGAGCAGTACTTC
>TRBV28|TRBJ1-6|.|once
CASRGRGSPLHF
TGTGCCAGCAGGGGGCGAGGTTCACCCCTCCACTTT
>TRBV6-4|TRBJ2-2|.|.
CASSWTENTGELFF
TGTGCCAGCTCTTGGACAGAGAACACCGGGGAGCTGTTTTTT
>TRBV7-9|TRBJ2-3|TRBD2|.
CASSLVTGLAPRTDTQYF
TGTGCCAGCAGCTTAGTAACAGGACTAGCCCCTCGCACAGATACGCAGTATTTT
>TRBV19|TRBJ1-1|.|.
CASSIVVTVNTEAFF
TGTGCCAGTAGTATAGTTGTCACAGTGAACACTGAAGCTTTCTTT
>TRBV4-1|TRBJ1-2|.|.
CASSLSQGTNYGYTF
TGCGCCAGCAGCCTTTCACAGGGAACTAACTATGGCTACACCTTC
>TRBV27|TRBJ2-7|.|.
CASSLAEAYEQYF
TGTGCCAGCAGTTTAGCGGAAGCCTACGAGCAGTACTTC
>TRBV19|TRBJ1-1|.|.
CASSGWLGSGTEAFF
TGTGCCAGTAGTGGATGGCTGGGGTCAGGGACTGAAGCTTTCTTT
>TRBV27|TRBJ2-7|.|.
CASSLARTHYEQYF
TGTGCCAGCAGTTTAGCTCGGACTCACTACGAGCAGTACTTC
>TRBV9|TRBJ2-7|.|.
CASSVDVGEGYEQYF
TGTGCCAGCAGCGTAGATGTGGGAGAAGGCTACGAGCAGTACTTC
>TRBV9|TRBJ2-3|.|.
CASSVENRPDTQYF
TGTGCCAGCAGCGTAGAGAACAGGCCAGATACGCAGTATTTT
>TRBV13|TRBJ2-7|.|.
CASSLGMEGDYEQYF
TGTGCCAGCAGCTTAGGAATGGAGGGCGACTACGAGCAGTACTTC
>TRBV19|TRBJ1-5|.|.
CASSIYTRGNQPQHF
TGTGCCAGTAGTATCTACACTCGGGGCAATCAGCCCCAGCATTTT
>TRBV5-6|TRBJ1-3|TRBD1|.
CASTSGTVTDTIYF
TGTGCCAGCACCTCCGGGACAGTCACGGACACCATATATTTT
>TRBV7-2|TRBJ2-7|TRBD1|.
CASSSPGQVSYEQYF
TGTGCCAGCAGCTCCCCGGGACAGGTCTCCTACGAGCAGTACTTC
>TRBV7-9|TRBJ1-6|TRBD1|.
CASSFDRGYSPLHF
TGTGCCAGCAGCTTCGACAGGGGTTATTCACCCCTCCACTTT
>TRBV30|TRBJ2-7|TRBD1|.
CAWTGDRVYEQYF
TGTGCCTGGACGGGGGACAGGGTTTACGAGCAGTACTTC
>TRBV19|TRBJ2-3|.|.
CASSIEAVGTGSQYF
TGTGCCAGTAGTATAGAGGCCGTGGGAACAGGGTCCCAGTATTTT